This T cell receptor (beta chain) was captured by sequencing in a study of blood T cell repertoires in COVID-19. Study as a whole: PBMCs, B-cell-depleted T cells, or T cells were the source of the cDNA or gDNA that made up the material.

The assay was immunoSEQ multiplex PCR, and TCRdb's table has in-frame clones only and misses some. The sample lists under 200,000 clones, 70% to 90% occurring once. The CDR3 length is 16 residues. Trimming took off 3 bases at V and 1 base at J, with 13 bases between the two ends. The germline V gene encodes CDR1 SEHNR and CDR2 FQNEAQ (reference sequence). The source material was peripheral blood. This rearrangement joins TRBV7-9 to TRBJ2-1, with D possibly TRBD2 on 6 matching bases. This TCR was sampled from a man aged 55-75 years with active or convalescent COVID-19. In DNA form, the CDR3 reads TGTGCCAGCAGCTTCGCGGGACCTTTATCCTACAATGAGCAGTTCTTC. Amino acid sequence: CASSFAGPLSYNEQFF.